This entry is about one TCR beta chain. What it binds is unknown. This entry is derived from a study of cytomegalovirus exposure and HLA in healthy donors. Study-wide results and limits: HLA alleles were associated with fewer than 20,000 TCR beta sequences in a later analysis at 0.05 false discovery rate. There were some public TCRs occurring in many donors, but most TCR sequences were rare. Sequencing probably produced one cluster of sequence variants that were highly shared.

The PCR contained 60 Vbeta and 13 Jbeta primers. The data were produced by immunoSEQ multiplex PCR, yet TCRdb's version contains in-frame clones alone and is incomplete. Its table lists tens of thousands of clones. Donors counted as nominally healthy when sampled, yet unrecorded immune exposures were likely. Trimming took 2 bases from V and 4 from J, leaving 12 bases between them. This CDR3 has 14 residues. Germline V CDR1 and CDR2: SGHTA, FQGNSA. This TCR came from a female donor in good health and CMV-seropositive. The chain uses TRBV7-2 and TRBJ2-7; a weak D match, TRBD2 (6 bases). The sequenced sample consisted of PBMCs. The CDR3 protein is CASSLPPTSYEQYF. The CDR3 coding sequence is TGTGCCAGCAGCTTACCTCCGACTAGTTACGAGCAGTACTTC.